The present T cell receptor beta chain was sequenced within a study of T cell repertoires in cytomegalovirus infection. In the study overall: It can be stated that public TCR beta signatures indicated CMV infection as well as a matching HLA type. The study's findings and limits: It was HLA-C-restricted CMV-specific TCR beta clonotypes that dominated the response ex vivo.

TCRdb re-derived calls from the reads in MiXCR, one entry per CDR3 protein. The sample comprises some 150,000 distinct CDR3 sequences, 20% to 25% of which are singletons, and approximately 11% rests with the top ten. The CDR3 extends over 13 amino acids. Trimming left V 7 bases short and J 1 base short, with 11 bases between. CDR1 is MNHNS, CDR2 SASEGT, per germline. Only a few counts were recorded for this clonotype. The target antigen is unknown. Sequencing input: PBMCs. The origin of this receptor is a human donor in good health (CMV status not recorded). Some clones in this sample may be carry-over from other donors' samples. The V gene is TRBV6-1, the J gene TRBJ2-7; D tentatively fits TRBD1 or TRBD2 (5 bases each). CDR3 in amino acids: CASTGTESYEQYF. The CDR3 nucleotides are TGTGCCAGCACGGGGACCGAGTCCTACGAGCAGTACTTC.